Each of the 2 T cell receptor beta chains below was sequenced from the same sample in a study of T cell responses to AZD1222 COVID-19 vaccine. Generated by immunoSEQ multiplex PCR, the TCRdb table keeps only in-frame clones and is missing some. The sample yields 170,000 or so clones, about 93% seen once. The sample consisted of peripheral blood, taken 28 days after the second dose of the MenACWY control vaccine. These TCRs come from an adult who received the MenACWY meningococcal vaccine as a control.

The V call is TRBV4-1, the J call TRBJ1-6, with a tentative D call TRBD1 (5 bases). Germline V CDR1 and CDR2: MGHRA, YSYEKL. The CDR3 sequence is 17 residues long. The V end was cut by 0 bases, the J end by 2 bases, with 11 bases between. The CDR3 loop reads CASSQDRGTTYNSPLHF. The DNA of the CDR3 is TGCGCCAGCAGCCAAGATCGGGGGACCACCTATAATTCACCCCTCCACTTT.

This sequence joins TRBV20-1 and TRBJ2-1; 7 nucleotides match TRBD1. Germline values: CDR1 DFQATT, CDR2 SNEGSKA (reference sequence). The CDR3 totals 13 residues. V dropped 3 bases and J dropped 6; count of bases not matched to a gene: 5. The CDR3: CSASKGASNEQFF. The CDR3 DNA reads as TGCAGTGCTAGTAAGGGGGCTTCCAATGAGCAGTTCTTC.